Below, 26 T cell receptor beta chains from the same sample are listed, as sequenced in a study of blood T cell repertoires in COVID-19. Sequencing used immunoSEQ multiplex PCR; TCRdb keeps in-frame clones, though not all of them. The data contain about 52,000 clones, about 82% of them singletons. The sample was peripheral blood. Source of these receptors: a woman of 80 years or more with acute or convalescent COVID-19.

CDR3 protein: CASSEAPGSGPWGNQPQHF. The CDR3 region has the DNA TGTGCCAGCAGTGAAGCACCCGGGAGCGGTCCGTGGGGCAATCAGCCCCAGCATTTT. This chain uses TRBV2 with TRBJ1-5; no clear D gene. CDR1 is SNHLY and CDR2 is FYNNEI in the germline V gene. V shed 0 bases and J shed 2 bases, with 20 bases lying between them. The CDR3 is made up of 19 amino acids.

This rearrangement joins TRBV11-3 to TRBJ2-1, with TRBD2 matching 7 bases. The CDR3 extends over 13 amino acids. Germline V gene sequence: CDR1 SGHNT, CDR2 YENEEA. V lost 3 bases and J lost 6; bases outside the gene matches: 2. Here the CDR3 reads CASSFTSANEQFF. The DNA for the CDR3 is TGTGCCAGCAGCTTCACTAGCGCCAATGAGCAGTTCTTC.

CDR3 residues: CASTPAYTGELFF. CDR3 sequence (DNA): TGTGCCAGCACCCCAGCGTACACCGGGGAGCTGTTTTTT. V gene TRBV5-4 combines with J gene TRBJ2-2; D call uncertain. There are 13 residues in the CDR3. CDR1 is SGHNT and CDR2 is YYREEE in the germline V gene (reference sequence). The V end was cut by 6 bases, the J end by 3 bases, with 9 bases between.

Only one count was recorded for this clone. This CDR3 reads CASSDRGGTAFF. CDR3 coding DNA: TGTGCCAGCAGCGACCGGGGGGGAACGGCTTTCTTT. The chain combines TRBV3-1 (or the pseudogene TRBV3-2) with TRBJ1-1, with a tentative D call TRBD1 (5 bases). With 5 bases removed from V and 11 bases from J, the gap between germline ends came to 15 bases. This CDR3 region has 12 residues. Germline values: CDR1 LGHDT, CDR2 YNNKEL (reference sequence).

This chain connects TRBV5-1 to TRBJ2-1, with TRBD1 as a possible D gene (6 bases). The CDR3 runs 16 residues. V lost 4 bases to trimming and J lost 0 bases, with 14 bases between them. Germline V lookup: CDR1 SGHRS, CDR2 YFSETQ. The CDR3 sequence: CASSPTTGASYNEQFF. The CDR3 DNA follows: TGCGCCAGCAGCCCGACGACAGGTGCCTCCTACAATGAGCAGTTCTTC.

The V call is TRBV7-3, the J call TRBJ2-2, with TRBD2 identical over 10 bases. Germline values: CDR1 SGHTA, CDR2 FQGTGA. The CDR3 sequence is 15 residues long. The V and J ends lost 5 bases and 6 bases, in that order; junction bases with no gene match: 6. Here the CDR3 DNA reads TGTGCCAGCAGCAGTACCGGGACTAGCGCCGGGGAGCTGTTTTTT. Translated: CASSSTGTSAGELFF.

This clone came up once. The rearrangement joins TRBV12-3 or TRBV12-4 to TRBJ1-6; D not resolved. V was pared by 3 bases and J by 10 bases, with 10 bases between. This CDR3 is 13 amino acids long. In DNA form, the CDR3 reads TGTGCCAGCAGTTTGGAGGGAAGATCACCCCTCCACTTT. It is translated as CASSLEGRSPLHF.

The rearrangement uses TRBV7-9 and TRBJ2-5; 13 nucleotides agree with TRBD2. V lost 4 bases to trimming and J lost 2 bases; unmatched junction nucleotides: 10. CDR3 length equals 18 residues. Germline CDR1 is SEHNR and CDR2 is FQNEAQ (reference sequence). CDR3 sequence (DNA): TGTGCCAGCAGCTCAGGACTAGCGGGGGCCCGTGCGCAAGAGACCCAGTACTTC. The encoded protein is CASSSGLAGARAQETQYF.

This clone was found once. The chain carries TRBV5-4 and TRBJ2-2, with D possibly matching TRBD2 (6 bases). With 0 bases removed from V and 3 bases from J, the gap between germline ends came to 12 bases. CDR1 is SGHNT and CDR2 is YYREEE in the germline V gene (reference sequence). The CDR3 is 16 amino acids. The CDR3 is CASSLDPGGDTGELFF. The CDR3 bases are TGTGCCAGCAGCTTGGACCCTGGAGGGGACACCGGGGAGCTGTTTTTT.

The chain joins TRBV18 to TRBJ1-4; D remains ambiguous. The germline V and J ends were trimmed by 4 bases and 0 bases, with 15 bases remaining between them. CDR1 KGHSH and CDR2 LQKENI come from the germline V gene. The CDR3 totals 17 residues. The CDR3 region has the DNA TGTGCCAGCTCACGTGAACACTACATCGCAACTAATGAAAAACTGTTTTTT. It translates to CASSREHYIATNEKLFF.

CDR3 sequence reads: CASSLDYSITGEQFF. CDR3 coding DNA: TGTGCCAGCAGCTTAGACTACTCAATTACGGGTGAGCAGTTCTTC. The rearrangement uses TRBV11-3 and TRBJ2-1, with no clear D. Germline lookup yields CDR1 SGHNT and CDR2 YENEEA. The CDR3 is 15 residues long. Trimming shortened V by 0 bases and J by 9 bases, and 15 bases separated the two germline ends.

V is TRBV5-1 and J is TRBJ1-5, with D possibly TRBD1 on 6 matching bases. Germline CDR1 and CDR2: SGHRS and YFSETQ. The CDR3 runs to 16 residues. V was clipped by 0 bases and J by 4 bases, with 14 bases between them. DNA for the CDR3: TGCGCCAGCAGCTTGGTGGGGGCTGGGGAGAATCAGCCCCAGCATTTT. Its protein is CASSLVGAGENQPQHF.

This chain connects TRBV19 to TRBJ2-1; TRBD2 might be the D (6 bases). V was pared by 5 bases and J by 1 base, with 12 bases between. CDR1 and CDR2 (germline): LNHDA, SQIVND (reference sequence). The CDR3 has 15 residues. This CDR3 is CASSASRGSYNEQFF. As DNA, the CDR3 is TGTGCCAGTAGTGCCTCCCGGGGGTCCTACAATGAGCAGTTCTTC.

V usage is TRBV25-1 and J usage is TRBJ2-7, with TRBD1 matching 9 bases. The CDR3 has 14 amino acids. CDR1 MGHDK and CDR2 SYGVNS come from the germline V gene. The V segment lost 6 bases and the J segment 0 bases; nucleotides outside the gene matches: 3. The CDR3 here is CASSRDRDSYEQYF. CDR3 bases: TGTGCCAGCAGCCGGGACAGGGACTCCTACGAGCAGTACTTC.

V usage is TRBV6-1 and J usage is TRBJ2-7, with a possible D match to TRBD2 (5 bases). V was clipped by 2 bases and J by 4 bases, with 6 bases between them. The germline V gene encodes CDR1 MNHNS and CDR2 SASEGT. The CDR3 extends over 12 amino acids. CDR3 nucleotide sequence: TGTGCCAGCAGTGAAACGGGGTACGAGCAGTACGTC. This encodes CASSETGYEQYV.

This clone was seen only a few times. The chain's CDR3 is CASSSREAEQYF. CDR3 DNA sequence: TGTGCCAGCAGCTCCAGGGAGGCCGAGCAGTACTTC. The chain uses TRBV5-4 and TRBJ2-7; D perhaps matches TRBD2 (6 bases). V was trimmed by 3 bases and J by 6 bases, leaving 10 bases between them. Germline CDR1 reads SGHNT; CDR2 reads YYREEE (reference sequence). This CDR3 contains 12 residues.

The rearrangement uses TRBV5-1 and TRBJ1-4, with 9 bases matching TRBD1. This CDR3 has 15 amino acids. The junction had 4 bases not matched to a gene; V was cut back by 4 bases and J by 3 bases. Germline lookup yields CDR1 SGHRS and CDR2 YFSETQ. CDR3 residues: CASSTGGWANEKLFF. DNA of the CDR3: TGCGCCAGCAGCACAGGGGGCTGGGCTAATGAAAAACTGTTTTTT.

The rearrangement links TRBV28 to TRBJ2-7; 12 nucleotides match TRBD2. The ends lost 3 bases at V and 0 bases at J; junction bases unmatched: 3. CDR1 and CDR2 from the germline V gene are MDHEN and SYDVKM. This CDR3 region has 16 residues. CDR3 nucleotide sequence: TGTGCCAGCAGTTTTGGACTAGCGGGGCTCTCCTACGAGCAGTACTTC. Translation gives CASSFGLAGLSYEQYF.

J is TRBJ2-1 and V is TRBV4-2; the D gene is possibly TRBD2 (7 bases). V lost 0 bases and J lost 4, with 10 bases in between. Germline V gives CDR1 LGHNA, CDR2 YNFKEQ. The CDR3 is 15 amino acids. The CDR3 loop is CASSQDKGGYNEQFF. The CDR3 nucleotides are TGTGCCAGCAGCCAAGATAAGGGGGGGTACAATGAGCAGTTCTTC.

The chain recombines TRBV29-1 with TRBJ2-7, with 8 bases identical to TRBD2. The CDR3 loop spans 12 amino acids. Germline V gene data show CDR1 as SQVTM and CDR2 as ANQGSEA. After removal of 6 bases from V and 6 bases from J, the junction contained 7 bases not matched to a gene. The CDR3 coding sequence is TGCAGCGTCCTACCCAGCGGGGGCGAGCAGTACTTC. Translated, it gives CSVLPSGGEQYF.

V and J are TRBV9 and TRBJ2-2; TRBD2 aligns across 8 bases. Trimming cost V 2 bases and J 4 bases; bases outside gene matches: 7. The CDR3 loop spans 16 amino acids. CDR1 is SGDLS and CDR2 is YYNGEE in the germline V gene. The CDR3 here is CASSVGPAGATGELFF. For the CDR3, the DNA is TGTGCCAGCAGCGTTGGGCCAGCGGGGGCCACCGGGGAGCTGTTTTTT.

V usage is TRBV7-2 and J usage is TRBJ2-3; 14 positions match TRBD2. V was pared by 5 bases and J by 6 bases, with 4 bases of the junction left unmatched. CDR1 is SGHTA, CDR2 FQGNSA, per germline. The CDR3 sequence is 15 residues long. DNA of the CDR3: TGTGCCAGCAGCCCGGGACTAGCGGGAGTTGATACGCAGTATTTT. This sequence encodes CASSPGLAGVDTQYF.

V gene TRBV9 combines with J gene TRBJ2-1; 10 nucleotides line up with TRBD2. V was pared by 2 bases and J by 8 bases, with 10 bases of the junction left unmatched. The germline V gene encodes CDR1 SGDLS and CDR2 YYNGEE. The length of the CDR3 is 16 residues. DNA of the CDR3: TGTGCCAGCAGCGTCAGCGGAGCGGGGGGGCCTTATGAGCAGTTCTTC. This gives the protein CASSVSGAGGPYEQFF. The full variable domain, completed using reference TRBV9 and TRBJ2-1, is DSGVTQTPKHLITATGQRVTLRCSPRSGDLSVYWYQQSLDQGLQFLIQYYNGEERAKGNILERFSAQQFPDLHSELNLSSLELGDSALYFCASSVSGAGGPYEQFFGPGTRLTVL.

The table lists this clone with a count of one. The chain couples TRBV20-1 to TRBJ1-2, with 9 bases that match TRBD1. CDR1 is DFQATT, CDR2 SNEGSKA, per germline (reference sequence). This CDR3 has 12 residues. Trimming at V came to 3 bases and at J to 6 bases, leaving 2 bases not matched to a gene. This chain's CDR3 is CSASTGGHGYTF. CDR3 DNA sequence: TGCAGTGCTAGTACAGGGGGCCATGGCTACACCTTC.

This sequence joins TRBV12-3 or TRBV12-4 and TRBJ2-7, with TRBD1 identical over 7 bases. Unmatched junction bases numbered 8, after V lost 8 bases and J lost 4 bases. The CDR3 runs 13 residues. CDR3 nucleotides: TGTGCCAGCGGAAAAATGGACAGGTACGAGCAGTACTTC. This translates into CASGKMDRYEQYF.

The chain employs TRBV29-1 and TRBJ1-1; 8 positions match TRBD1. CDR1 and CDR2 from the germline V gene are SQVTM and ANQGSEA. The CDR3 contains 13 residues. V gave up 4 bases and J gave up 3 bases; unmatched junction bases: 4. The CDR3 DNA follows: TGCAGCGTTGGGTACAGGGGGGACACTGAAGCTTTCTTT. The encoded protein is CSVGYRGDTEAFF.